The 19 T cell receptor beta chains listed next were all sequenced from one sample in a study of CD8+CD57+ T cells in acquired aplastic anemia. For sequencing, patients were chosen who had shown expansion of CD8+CD57+ cells by flow cytometry. CDR3 and TCR beta VDJ profiling relied on genomic DNA as the template. TCRdb re-called the reads with MiXCR, one entry per CDR3 protein. The profile shows approximately 180,000 distinct CDR3 sequences, 45% to 55% of them singletons. Sequencing was done on a sample of sorted CD4+, CD8+, or CD8+CD57+ T cells (not recorded which) from PBMCs. These receptors originate from a human donor with aplastic anemia.

This clonotype came up once. The genes are TRBV20-1 and TRBJ2-7; D is perhaps TRBD2 (6 bases). CDR1 DFQATT and CDR2 SNEGSKA come from the germline V gene (reference sequence). V was trimmed by 6 bases and J by 7 bases, leaving 13 bases between them. This CDR3 has 11 amino acids. This CDR3 is CSARLRGEQYF. CDR3 nucleotides: TGCAGTGCGCGCCTCCGGGGGGAGCAGTACTTC.

This chain connects TRBV6-2 or TRBV6-3 to TRBJ1-2, with a weak D call TRBD1 (5 bases). This CDR3 has 13 amino acids. CDR1 MNHEY and CDR2 SVGEGT come from the germline V gene. Trimming took 6 bases from V and 7 from J, leaving 15 bases between them. The CDR3 region is CASSRDSWTGYTF. The CDR3 DNA sequence: TGTGCCAGCAGCCGCGACAGCTGGACTGGCTACACCTTC.

With respect to this clonotype: The junction and the germline gene differ at one end; a read error may be behind it. The rearrangement uses TRBV5-1 and TRBJ2-2; TRBD1 matches at 7 bases. The CDR3 runs to 15 residues. Germline CDR1 SGHRS, CDR2 YFSETQ. This CDR3 reads CASSSGQANTGELLF. The CDR3 DNA follows: TGCGCCAGCAGCTCAGGACAGGCGAACACCGGGGAGCTGCTTTTT. The variable domain in full, completed from reference TRBV5-1 and TRBJ2-2, reads KAGVTQTPRYLIKTRGQQVTLSCSPISGHRSVSWYQQTPGQGLQFLFEYFSETQRNKGNFPGRFSGRQFSNSRSEMNVSTLELGDSALYLCASSSGQANTGELLFGEGSRLTVL.

This clonotype was detected many times. The chain is built from TRBV4-2 and TRBJ1-2; 12 nucleotides match TRBD1. Trimming cost V 4 bases and J 8 bases; bases outside gene matches: 23. Germline V gives CDR1 LGHNA, CDR2 YNFKEQ. There are 20 residues in the CDR3. CDR3 in amino acids: CASSLKRIGVPGQGAEGYTF. The DNA for the CDR3 is TGTGCCAGCAGCCTTAAACGCATTGGCGTCCCGGGACAGGGGGCGGAGGGCTACACCTTC.

This clonotype was recorded at least ten times. The CDR3 DNA is TGTGCCAGCAGCCCTAGGCTAGGGTCCCAAGAGACCCAGTACTTC. Translated, it gives CASSPRLGSQETQYF. The J gene is TRBJ2-5, the V gene TRBV7-8; D remains ambiguous. This CDR3 is built from 15 residues. Germline values: CDR1 SGHVS, CDR2 FQNEAQ. Trimming cost V 5 bases and J 1 base, with 14 bases left between them.

V gene TRBV11-2 combines with J gene TRBJ1-1; no clear D gene. This CDR3 region has 8 residues. Trimming removed 10 bases at V and 4 bases at J, with 1 base between. Germline CDR1 and CDR2: SGHAT and FQNNGV. The CDR3 coding sequence is TGTGCCATCACTGAAGCTTTCTTT. This encodes CAITEAFF.

About this clonotype: This may arise from a read error, as a much more abundant clone is one base away. The chain's CDR3 is CASGYKDTEAFF. CDR3 DNA: TGTGCCAGCGGTTACAAGGATACTGAAGCTTTCTTT. V is TRBV6-5 and J is TRBJ1-1; the D is unclear. The CDR3 totals 12 residues. Germline V gene lookup returns CDR1 MNHEY and CDR2 SVGAGI.

This clonotype has only a few counts. This CDR3 reads CASSLRDRNSPLHF. Written as DNA, the CDR3 is TGTGCCAGCTCCCTCCGGGACAGAAATTCACCCCTCCACTTT. The gene calls are TRBV18 and TRBJ1-6; the match to TRBD1 covers 7 bases. The ends lost 6 bases at V and 7 bases at J; junction bases unmatched: 6. Germline CDR1 KGHSH, CDR2 LQKENI. This CDR3 spans 14 amino acids.

The sample holds a few counts of this clonotype. The chain recombines TRBV25-1 with TRBJ1-1; TRBD1 matches 7 bases. The trim removed 4 bases at V and 3 bases at J, leaving 8 bases unmatched. CDR1 is MGHDK and CDR2 is SYGVNS in the germline V gene. CDR3 length: 15 residues. CDR3: CASSGRQGLDTEAFF. In nucleotides, the CDR3 is TGTGCCAGCAGTGGCAGACAGGGCTTGGACACTGAAGCTTTCTTT.

In its sample, this clonotype was seen many times. The chain is built from TRBV6-5 and TRBJ2-7; TRBD2 matches at 12 bases. With V trimmed by 8 bases and J by 6 bases, 11 bases remained unmatched. Germline V lookup: CDR1 MNHEY, CDR2 SVGAGI. The CDR3 runs 15 residues. DNA for the CDR3: TGTGCCAGCGCTAGCGGGGGGGCCGAACCCCGCGAGCAGTACTTC. Amino acids: CASASGGAEPREQYF.

This chain connects TRBV11-2 to TRBJ2-2, with 9 positions matching TRBD2. V shed 5 bases and J 6 bases; nucleotides not matched to a gene: 13. Germline V lookup: CDR1 SGHAT, CDR2 FQNNGV. The length of the CDR3 is 17 residues. The CDR3 spells CASSPPGTSNLPGELFF. In nucleotides, the CDR3 is TGTGCCAGCAGCCCCCCCGGGACTAGCAATTTACCCGGGGAGCTGTTTTTT.

In its sample, this clonotype was seen many times. V is TRBV20-1 and J is TRBJ2-5; 9 bases line up with TRBD2. The germline V gene encodes CDR1 DFQATT and CDR2 SNEGSKA (reference sequence). The CDR3 is 15 residues long. The V segment lost 1 base and the J segment 5 bases; nucleotides outside the gene matches: 8. CDR3 DNA sequence: TGCAGTGCTAGAGCTCCCGGACTAGCGAGGGAGACCCAGTACTTC. It encodes CSARAPGLARETQYF.

This clonotype was detected ten times or more. The chain employs TRBV19 and TRBJ2-1; TRBD2 matches 7 bases. The germline V gene encodes CDR1 LNHDA and CDR2 SQIVND (reference sequence). J lost 4 bases, V lost 7 bases, and 10 bases had no gene match. CDR3 length: 15 residues. In DNA form, the CDR3 reads TGTGCCAGTACCCCGACTAGCTTACCGTACAATGAGCAGTTCTTC. Protein product: CASTPTSLPYNEQFF.

The CDR3 is CASSPRDRNGYGYTF. As DNA, the CDR3 is TGTGCCAGCAGCCCACGCGACAGGAACGGCTATGGCTACACCTTC. The genes are TRBV5-6 and TRBJ1-2; TRBD1 might be the D (6 bases). The V end was cut by 4 bases, the J end by 4 bases, with 17 bases between. The CDR3 extends over 15 amino acids. CDR1 is SGHDT, CDR2 YYEEEE, per germline.

This chain connects TRBV2 to TRBJ1-5; D may be TRBD1 (5 bases). The V and J ends lost 3 bases and 1 base respectively, with 10 bases between them. The CDR3 sequence is 15 residues long. Looked up from germline, CDR1 is SNHLY and CDR2 is FYNNEI. CDR3 bases: TGTGCCAGCAGTGATGCCAGGACAAGCAATCAGCCCCAGCATTTT. It translates to CASSDARTSNQPQHF. The full variable domain, completed using reference TRBV2 and TRBJ1-5, is EPEVTQTPSHQVTQMGQEVILRCVPISNHLYFYWYRQILGQKVEFLVSFYNNEISEKSEIFDDQFSVERPDGSNFTLKIRSTKLEDSAMYFCASSDARTSNQPQHFGDGTRLSIL.

This clonotype was seen ten or more times. The rearrangement uses TRBV20-1 and TRBJ2-2; 7 nucleotides align to TRBD2. Unmatched junction bases numbered 8, after V lost 5 bases and J lost 5 bases. This CDR3 has 14 amino acids. Germline-derived CDR1 and CDR2 are DFQATT and SNEGSKA (reference sequence). CDR3: CSAPGRGFTGELFF. The CDR3 DNA follows: TGCAGTGCTCCCGGGCGGGGGTTTACCGGGGAGCTGTTTTTT.

This CDR3 is CATSDPGGSYGYTF. DNA of the CDR3: TGTGCCACCAGTGATCCAGGGGGCAGCTATGGCTACACCTTC. The V gene is TRBV24-1, the J gene TRBJ1-2; 8 bases line up with TRBD1. The CDR3 extends over 14 amino acids. With 3 bases clipped from V and 4 bases from J, the junction kept 3 bases outside the gene matches. Per the germline V gene, CDR1 is KGHDR and CDR2 is SFDVKD.

The table lists this clonotype with many counts. This rearrangement joins TRBV19 to TRBJ1-2; D is undetermined. Trimming cost V 9 bases and J 2 bases, with 13 bases left between them. There are 13 residues in the CDR3. Germline values: CDR1 LNHDA, CDR2 SQIVND (reference sequence). The CDR3 loop is CASCMDRNYGYTF. CDR3 in DNA: TGTGCCAGCTGTATGGATCGAAACTATGGCTACACCTTC.

The genes are TRBV19 and TRBJ2-2, with D unclear. Trimming cost V 7 bases and J 8 bases, with 11 bases left between them. This CDR3 is built from 12 residues. Germline V gives CDR1 LNHDA, CDR2 SQIVND (reference sequence). The CDR3 nucleotides read TGTGCCAGTAACCCAGGCGTTGGGGAGCTGTTTTTT. Its translation is CASNPGVGELFF.